Listed here are 6 T cell receptor beta chains from one sample, sequenced in a study of control samples from healthy donors and cancer patients. TCRdb keeps only in-frame clones here, not all; method: immunoSEQ multiplex PCR. The sample contains 150,000 to 200,000 clones, roughly 92% of which appear only once. The sample comprised blood. These receptors came from a man under 40 in good health.

The chain has TRBV5-8 and TRBJ2-1, with 14 bases matching TRBD2. After removal of 4 bases from V and 0 bases from J, the junction contained 6 bases not matched to a gene. In germline, CDR1 is SGHTS, CDR2 YDEGEE. This CDR3 region has 18 residues. CDR3 sequence: CASSPGLAGASSYNEQFF. The CDR3 DNA reads TGTGCCAGCAGCCCGGGACTAGCGGGGGCCAGCTCCTACAATGAGCAGTTCTTC.

V is TRBV9 and J is TRBJ2-7; 8 positions match TRBD1. V was pared by 3 bases and J by 0 bases, with 2 bases of the junction left unmatched. Germline CDR1 reads SGDLS; CDR2 reads YYNGEE. The CDR3 sequence is 14 residues long. CDR3 DNA sequence: TGTGCCAGCAGCGGACAGGGGACCTCCTACGAGCAGTACTTC. It codes for CASSGQGTSYEQYF.

The CDR3: CASSGNRSPTDTQYF. DNA of the CDR3: TGTGCCAGCAGTGGGAACCGATCCCCCACAGATACGCAGTATTTT. This chain connects TRBV2 to TRBJ2-3; D ambiguous. In germline, CDR1 is SNHLY, CDR2 FYNNEI. The length of the CDR3 is 15 residues. The V end was cut by 4 bases, the J end by 2 bases, with 13 bases between.

CDR3 sequence (DNA): TGCGCCAGCAGCCGGACACGGGACAGATCGATCTCTGGGGCCAACGTCCTGACTTTC. Translation gives CASSRTRDRSISGANVLTF. The chain employs TRBV4-1 and TRBJ2-6; 7 bases line up with TRBD1. Germline-derived CDR1 and CDR2 are MGHRA and YSYEKL. V gave up 4 bases and J gave up 0 bases; unmatched junction bases: 12. The CDR3 has 19 residues.

This clone was counted a few times. The J gene is TRBJ1-5, the V gene TRBV15; 8 bases map to TRBD1. V lost 0 bases to trimming and J lost 6 bases; unmatched junction nucleotides: 4. The CDR3 covers 15 residues. Germline values: CDR1 LNHNV, CDR2 YYDKDF (reference sequence). This CDR3 is CATSREAGGSQPQHF. DNA for the CDR3: TGTGCCACCAGCAGAGAAGCAGGGGGCAGTCAGCCCCAGCATTTT.

V gene TRBV7-9 combines with J gene TRBJ2-7, with D perhaps matching TRBD1 (6 bases). Trimming shortened V by 4 bases and J by 0 bases, and 13 bases separated the two germline ends. This CDR3 has 15 amino acids. Germline V gives CDR1 SEHNR, CDR2 FQNEAQ (reference sequence). The CDR3 sequence is CASSSPDSVSYEQYF. CDR3 bases: TGTGCCAGCAGCTCGCCGGACAGTGTCTCCTACGAGCAGTACTTC.